This record concerns one T cell receptor (beta chain) sequence. The record originates from a study of T cell changes during pregnancy in multiple sclerosis. The germline CDR1 and CDR2 sequences are SGHNT and YYREEE (reference sequence). This CDR3 has 12 residues. Deletions cut 4 bases from V and 1 base from J, with 6 bases between. Produced via immunoSEQ multiplex PCR; TCRdb's table is partial and in-frame only. The data contain tens of thousands of clones, about 90% of them seen just once; the ten biggest clones take up approximately 0.15%. V and J are TRBV5-4 and TRBJ2-7; no firm D call. Sequences were derived from CD4+ T cells from peripheral blood mononuclear cells, sampled after pregnancy. This receptor was taken from a female donor in good health, enrolled as a control in a pregnancy study. CDR3 protein: CASSQHSYEQYF. Written as DNA, the CDR3 is TGTGCCAGCAGCCAACATTCCTACGAGCAGTACTTC.